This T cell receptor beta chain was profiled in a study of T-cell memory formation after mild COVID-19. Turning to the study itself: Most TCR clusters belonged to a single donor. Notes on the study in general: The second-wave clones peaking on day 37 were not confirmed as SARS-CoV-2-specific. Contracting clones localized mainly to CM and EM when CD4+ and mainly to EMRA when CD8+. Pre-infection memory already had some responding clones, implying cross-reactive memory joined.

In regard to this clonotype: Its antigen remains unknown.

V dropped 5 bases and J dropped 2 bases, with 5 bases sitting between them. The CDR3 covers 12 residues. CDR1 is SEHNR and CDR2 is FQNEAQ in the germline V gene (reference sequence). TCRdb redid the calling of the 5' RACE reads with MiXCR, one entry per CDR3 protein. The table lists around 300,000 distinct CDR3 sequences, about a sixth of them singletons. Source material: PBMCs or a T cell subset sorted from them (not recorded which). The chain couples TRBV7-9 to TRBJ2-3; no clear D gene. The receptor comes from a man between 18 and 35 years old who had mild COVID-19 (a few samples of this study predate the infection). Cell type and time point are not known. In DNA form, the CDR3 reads TGTGCCAGCAGCCATCCCACAGATACGCAGTATTTT. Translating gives CASSHPTDTQYF.